This T cell receptor (beta chain) stems from a study of CXCR3-negative and CXCR3-positive naive CD8 T cells. Study-level information: Sequencing yielded 120 million to 150 million TRB reads, roughly 1.5 +/- 0.3 million per library.

General observations from the study: CXCR3-positive naive cells had TRB CDR3s that were more hydrophobic than CXCR3-negative naive cells had. TRBV-TRBJ usage matched between naive CXCR3-negative and CXCR3-positive cells but not between memory cells.

The authors made the TRB cDNA libraries by 5' RACE using UMI labels. TCRdb reprocessed the 5' RACE reads, with one entry per CDR3 protein and no DNA. The sample data list under 8,000 distinct CDR3 sequences. On this clonotype: Its antigen is unidentified.

Sequencing was performed on naive CXCR3- CD8+ T cells from blood. Subset meaning: CD45RO-CCR7+CD27+CD95- naive CD8+ T cells lacking CXCR3 (TNR3-). This TCR derives from a human donor in good health. Some clones in this sample may be carry-over from other donors' samples.

The CDR3 loop is CASSPASLNTEAFF. The chain couples TRBV19 to TRBJ1-1. From germline, CDR1 is LNHDA and CDR2 SQIVND (reference sequence). The CDR3 is made up of 14 amino acids.